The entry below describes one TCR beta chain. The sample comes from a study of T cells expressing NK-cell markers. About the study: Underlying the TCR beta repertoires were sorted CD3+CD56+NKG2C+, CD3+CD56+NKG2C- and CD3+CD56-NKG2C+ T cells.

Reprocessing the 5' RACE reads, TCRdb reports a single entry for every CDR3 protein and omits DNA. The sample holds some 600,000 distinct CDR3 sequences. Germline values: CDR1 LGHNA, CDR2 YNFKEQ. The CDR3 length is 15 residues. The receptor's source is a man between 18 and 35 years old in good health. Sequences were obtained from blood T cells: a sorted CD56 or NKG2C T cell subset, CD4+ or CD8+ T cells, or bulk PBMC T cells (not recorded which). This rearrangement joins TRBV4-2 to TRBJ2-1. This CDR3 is CASSQDRGSYNEQFF.